A single sample gave rise to the 4 T cell receptor beta chains below, sequenced in a study of blood T cell repertoires in COVID-19. Produced via immunoSEQ multiplex PCR; TCRdb's table is partial and in-frame only. Of approximately 300,000 clones listed, 65% to 90% are singletons. The sequenced material came from PBMCs or T cells enriched from blood (not recorded which). All receptors derive from a man aged 30 to 39 who had recovered from COVID-19.

The J gene is TRBJ1-2, the V gene TRBV5-4, with 7 bases matching TRBD1. From germline, CDR1 is SGHNT and CDR2 YYREEE (reference sequence). CDR3 length equals 14 residues. The V and J ends lost 0 bases and 6 bases, in that order; junction bases with no gene match: 5. CDR3 bases: TGTGCCAGCAGCTTGGAAGGGGGCGTTCATGGCTACACCTTC. Protein sequence: CASSLEGGVHGYTF.

V is TRBV2 and J is TRBJ2-2; 15 positions match TRBD2. The CDR3 is made up of 17 amino acids. The V gene's germline CDR1 is SNHLY and CDR2 FYNNEI. Unmatched junction bases numbered 4, after V lost 3 bases and J lost 5 bases. This CDR3 reads CASSDGTSGRKTGELFF. The CDR3 coding sequence is TGTGCCAGCAGTGATGGGACTAGCGGGAGGAAGACCGGGGAGCTGTTTTTT.

V is TRBV2 and J is TRBJ2-5, with 8 nucleotides matching TRBD1. CDR1 is SNHLY, CDR2 FYNNEI, per germline. This CDR3 comprises 14 residues. The junction had 5 bases not matched to a gene; V was cut back by 4 bases and J by 4 bases. DNA of the CDR3: TGTGCCAGCAGTGGACAGGGGCTTGGAGAGACCCAGTACTTC. Its protein product is CASSGQGLGETQYF.

The CDR3 DNA follows: TGCGCCAGCAGCTTGCGCCCCCGGGACAGGGCACCGGAGACCCAGTACTTC. It encodes CASSLRPRDRAPETQYF. This chain uses TRBV5-1 with TRBJ2-5, with 9 bases matching TRBD1. Per the germline V gene, CDR1 is SGHRS and CDR2 is YFSETQ. The CDR3 sequence is 17 residues long. V was clipped by 1 base and J by 5 bases; unmatched bases: 12.